This T cell receptor (beta chain) is from a study of cytomegalovirus exposure and HLA in healthy donors. With 1 base clipped from V and 5 bases from J, the junction kept 3 bases outside the gene matches. Germline V gene data show CDR1 as LGHNA and CDR2 as YNFKEQ. This CDR3 is built from 16 residues. In the PCR, 60 Vbeta and 13 Jbeta primers were used. The method was immunoSEQ multiplex PCR; TCRdb's version includes in-frame clones alone and lacks a portion of them. The repertoire holds some 36,000 clones, with nearly 70% as singletons. The TCR originated in a man aged 30-40 years in good health and CMV-seronegative. Sequencing was performed on PBMCs. The V gene is TRBV4-2, the J gene TRBJ2-2; 11 bases are shared with TRBD2. For the CDR3, the DNA is TGTGCCAGCAGCCAAGTAGCGGGGGGGGAAACCGGGGAGCTGTTTTTT. This encodes CASSQVAGGETGELFF.